This record looks at one T cell receptor beta chain sequence and its context. Its specificity is not known. Sequencing used immunoSEQ multiplex PCR; TCRdb keeps in-frame clones, though not all of them. Among more than 250,000 clones listed, 90% were seen once. The CDR3 totals 15 residues. Germline V gene sequence: CDR1 MNHNY, CDR2 SVGAGI (reference sequence). With 0 bases clipped from V and 2 bases from J, the junction kept 2 bases outside the gene matches. The data derive from a study of cytomegalovirus exposure and HLA in healthy donors. General study findings and limits: Rare TCR sequences predominated, though certain public TCRs were found in many donors.

This chain links TRBV6-6 with TRBJ2-5, with 8 bases identical to TRBD1. The sample comprised PBMCs. The receptor comes from a woman aged 30 to 39 in good health and CMV-seronegative. The CDR3 spells CASSYSRTGQETQYF. DNA of the CDR3: TGTGCCAGCAGTTACTCTCGGACAGGGCAAGAGACCCAGTACTTC.